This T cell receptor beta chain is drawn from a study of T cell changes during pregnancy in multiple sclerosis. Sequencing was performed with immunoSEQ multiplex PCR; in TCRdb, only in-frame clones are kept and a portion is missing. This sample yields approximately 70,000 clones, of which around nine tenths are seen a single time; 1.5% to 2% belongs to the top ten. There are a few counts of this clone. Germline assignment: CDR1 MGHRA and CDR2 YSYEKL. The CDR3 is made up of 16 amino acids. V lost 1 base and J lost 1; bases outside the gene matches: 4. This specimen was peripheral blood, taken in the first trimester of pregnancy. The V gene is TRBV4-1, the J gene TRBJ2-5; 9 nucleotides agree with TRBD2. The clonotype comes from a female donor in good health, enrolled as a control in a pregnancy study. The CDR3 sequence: CASSQVAGGLQETQYF. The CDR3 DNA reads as TGCGCCAGCAGCCAAGTGGCGGGAGGGCTCCAAGAGACCCAGTACTTC.